Below, 32 T cell receptor beta chains from the same sample are listed, as sequenced in a study of cytomegalovirus exposure and HLA in healthy donors. Primers included in the PCR were 60 Vbeta and 13 Jbeta primers. The table came from immunoSEQ multiplex PCR; TCRdb's copy has only in-frame clones and leaves some out. The table has 200,000 to 300,000 clones, over 80% seen once. Material for sequencing was PBMCs. The receptors were sampled from a woman aged 40-49 years in good health and CMV-seropositive.

The chain recombines TRBV29-1 with TRBJ2-1; TRBD1 aligns across 10 bases. Germline loops: CDR1 SQVTM, CDR2 ANQGSEA. V shed 7 bases, J shed 9 bases, and the junction held 9 bases outside the gene matches. The CDR3 spans 13 residues. CDR3 sequence reads: CSASWTGGGEQFF. The CDR3 DNA sequence: TGCAGCGCCAGTTGGACAGGGGGAGGTGAGCAGTTCTTC.

V gene TRBV7-9 combines with J gene TRBJ1-1; D is unclear. Trimming pared 1 base from V and 5 bases from J, leaving 5 bases between. The germline V gene has CDR1 SEHNR and CDR2 FQNEAQ (reference sequence). The CDR3 runs 12 residues. The CDR3 region has the DNA TGTGCCAGCAGCTTAGACTGGACTGAAGCTTTCTTT. Residues: CASSLDWTEAFF.

The chain has TRBV7-2 and TRBJ2-7; D remains ambiguous. Deletions cut 5 bases from V and 2 bases from J, with 4 bases between. This CDR3 contains 11 residues. Germline V gives CDR1 SGHTA, CDR2 FQGNSA. CDR3 protein: CASSPTYEQYF. In DNA, the CDR3 is TGTGCCAGCAGCCCAACCTACGAGCAGTACTTC. The full variable domain, with the rest looked up from reference TRBV7-2 and TRBJ2-7, is GAGVSQSPSNKVTEKGKDVELRCDPISGHTALYWYRQSLGQGLEFLIYFQGNSAPDKSGLPSDRFSAERTGGSVSTLTIQRTQQEDSAVYLCASSPTYEQYFGPGTRLTVT.

This clone was detected once. The identical CDR3 is also encoded by other nucleotide sequences in the sample. The rearrangement uses TRBV5-1 and TRBJ1-4; no clear D gene. The CDR3 length is 14 residues. Germline CDR1 and CDR2: SGHRS and YFSETQ. V was trimmed by 1 base and J by 0 bases, leaving 4 bases between them. The CDR3 is CASSLRATNEKLFF. The CDR3, as DNA: TGCGCCAGCAGCTTGCGCGCAACTAATGAAAAACTGTTTTTT.

The chain couples TRBV19 to TRBJ1-1; D is unresolved. V lost 3 bases to trimming and J lost 1 base, with 6 bases between them. This CDR3 contains 13 residues. Germline CDR1 reads LNHDA; CDR2 reads SQIVND (reference sequence). The DNA of the CDR3 is TGTGCCAGTAGTATGGGCCCGAACACTGAAGCTTTCTTT. It specifies CASSMGPNTEAFF.

This clone was seen just once. This chain connects TRBV5-4 to TRBJ2-3; D not resolved. Germline loops: CDR1 SGHNT, CDR2 YYREEE (reference sequence). V was trimmed by 4 bases and J by 0 bases, leaving 12 bases between them. The CDR3 sequence is 15 residues long. The CDR3 here is CASSLVGSSTDTQYF. CDR3 DNA: TGTGCCAGCAGCCTGGTCGGGTCCAGCACAGATACGCAGTATTTT.

This clone came up a few times. This rearrangement joins TRBV4-1 to TRBJ2-7, with 7 bases lining up with TRBD1. The junction had 3 bases not matched to a gene; V was cut back by 4 bases and J by 3 bases. This CDR3 contains 13 residues. Per germline, CDR1 MGHRA and CDR2 YSYEKL. The CDR3 DNA reads as TGCGCCAGCAGCCGAGACAGGGTCTACGAGCAGTACTTC. This gives the protein CASSRDRVYEQYF.

Only one count was recorded for this clone. This chain links TRBV11-3 with TRBJ1-2; D perhaps matches TRBD1 (5 bases). V lost 3 bases to trimming and J lost 1 base, with 9 bases between them. This CDR3 comprises 14 residues. The germline V gene has CDR1 SGHNT and CDR2 YENEEA. The CDR3 coding sequence is TGTGCCAGCAGCTTGGTCCAGGGTAACTATGGCTACACCTTC. It specifies CASSLVQGNYGYTF.

V gene TRBV4-2 combines with J gene TRBJ2-2; 11 nucleotides align to TRBD2. This CDR3 region has 16 residues. Germline loops: CDR1 LGHNA, CDR2 YNFKEQ. J gave up 6 bases and V 1 base, and 4 bases lay outside the gene matches. The CDR3 DNA follows: TGTGCCAGCAGCCAAGCCGGACTAGCGGGTGCCGGGGAGCTGTTTTTT. It specifies CASSQAGLAGAGELFF.

V and J are TRBV9 and TRBJ2-5; D is unclear. The CDR3 has 15 residues. The V gene lost 1 base and the J gene lost 0 bases, with 10 bases spanning the gap. The germline CDR1 and CDR2 sequences are SGDLS and YYNGEE. CDR3 sequence reads: CASSVSPGYQETQYF. CDR3 DNA: TGTGCCAGCAGCGTAAGCCCAGGCTACCAAGAGACCCAGTACTTC.

The CDR3 loop is CASSYSTTGSYGYTF. The CDR3 DNA follows: TGTGCCAGCAGTTACTCGACGACAGGCAGCTATGGCTACACCTTC. J is TRBJ1-2 and V is TRBV6-5, with a possible D match to TRBD1 (6 bases). Germline V gives CDR1 MNHEY, CDR2 SVGAGI. Trimming pared 0 bases from V and 4 bases from J, leaving 12 bases between. CDR3 length: 15 residues.

A few counts support this clone. The chain couples TRBV4-2 to TRBJ2-5; 14 bases align to TRBD2. This CDR3 has 16 residues. Germline loops: CDR1 LGHNA, CDR2 YNFKEQ. The ends lost 4 bases at V and 4 bases at J; junction bases unmatched: 5. The DNA for the CDR3 is TGTGCCAGCAGCCCATTGACTAGCGGGGGGGCAGAGACCCAGTACTTC. It translates to CASSPLTSGGAETQYF.

The chain links TRBV30 to TRBJ2-1; TRBD2 aligns across 9 bases. The germline V gene encodes CDR1 GTSNPN and CDR2 SVGIG (reference sequence). The ends lost 0 bases at V and 7 bases at J; junction bases unmatched: 13. This CDR3 is built from 17 residues. The CDR3 region has the DNA TGTGCCTGGAGTGTAGAGTGGGGCGGGAGGGCCCTTAATGAGCAGTTCTTC. It codes for CAWSVEWGGRALNEQFF.

V is TRBV18 and J is TRBJ1-6; 8 nucleotides align to TRBD1. Germline V gene data show CDR1 as KGHSH and CDR2 as LQKENI. The CDR3 extends over 15 amino acids. Losses at the gene ends were 2 bases for V and 9 bases for J; bases not matched to a gene: 6. The CDR3 protein is CASSPGQGGSSPLHF. CDR3 DNA: TGTGCCAGCTCACCAGGACAGGGCGGTAGTTCACCCCTCCACTTT. Based on the CDR3 plus reference TRBV18 and TRBJ1-6, the full variable domain is NAGVMQNPRHLVRRRGQEARLRCSPMKGHSHVYWYRQLPEEGLKFMVYLQKENIIDESGMPKERFSAEFPKEGPSILRIQQVVRGDSAAYFCASSPGQGGSSPLHFGNGTRLTVT.

In this sample, this clone turned up a few times. The rearrangement uses TRBV29-1 and TRBJ1-2; a weak D match, TRBD1 (6 bases). From germline, CDR1 is SQVTM and CDR2 ANQGSEA. The CDR3 runs 13 residues. Deletions cut 7 bases from V and 5 bases from J, with 17 bases between. The CDR3 is CSAAPQGSYGYTF. CDR3 bases: TGCAGCGCCGCCCCCCAGGGGTCGTATGGCTACACCTTC.

The chain uses TRBV7-2 and TRBJ2-1, with TRBD1 matching 7 bases. V was pared by 4 bases and J by 8 bases, with 8 bases of the junction left unmatched. Germline V lookup: CDR1 SGHTA, CDR2 FQGNSA. CDR3 length: 14 amino acids. For the CDR3, the DNA is TGTGCCAGCAGCTCAGACAGGGTAAATTATGAGCAGTTCTTC. Its protein is CASSSDRVNYEQFF.

This clone has only a few counts. This same CDR3 is encoded by further DNA sequences in the sample. The CDR3 sequence is CASSGTRGETQYF. The CDR3 nucleotides are TGTGCCAGCAGCGGGACTAGAGGAGAGACCCAGTACTTC. The chain links TRBV9 to TRBJ2-5; the match to TRBD2 covers 7 bases. CDR1 is SGDLS, CDR2 YYNGEE, per germline. There are 13 residues in the CDR3. The V and J ends lost 3 bases and 4 bases, in that order; junction bases with no gene match: 3.

The rearrangement joins TRBV7-9 to TRBJ1-3; 8 bases are shared with TRBD1. Per germline, CDR1 SEHNR and CDR2 FQNEAQ (reference sequence). CDR3 size: 16 residues. The V and J ends lost 7 bases and 2 bases, in that order; junction bases with no gene match: 10. The CDR3 loop reads CASTRQGTLTGNTIYF. The DNA for the CDR3 is TGTGCCAGCACTCGACAGGGGACGCTCACTGGAAACACCATATATTTT.

The V call is TRBV27, the J call TRBJ1-3, with TRBD1 identical over 8 bases. From germline, CDR1 is MNHEY and CDR2 SMNVEV (reference sequence). Losses at the gene ends were 4 bases for V and 7 bases for J; bases not matched to a gene: 3. This CDR3 comprises 13 residues. CDR3 region: CASSSRQGNTIYF. In nucleotides, the CDR3 is TGTGCCAGCAGTTCCAGACAGGGGAACACCATATATTTT.

This chain connects TRBV4-3 to TRBJ1-2; TRBD1 agrees at 7 bases. Germline V CDR1 and CDR2: LGHNA, YSLEER. After removal of 1 base from V and 8 bases from J, the junction contained 10 bases not matched to a gene. The length of the CDR3 is 15 residues. The chain's CDR3 is CASSQARQGYRGYTF. In DNA, the CDR3 is TGCGCCAGCAGCCAAGCGCGACAGGGTTATAGGGGCTACACCTTC.

The chain is built from TRBV25-1 and TRBJ1-1, with TRBD1 identical over 7 bases. The CDR3 consists of 14 residues. Per germline, CDR1 MGHDK and CDR2 SYGVNS. V lost 3 bases, J lost 6 bases, and 7 bases stayed unmatched. The CDR3 bases are TGTGCCAGCAGTGATAGTGACAGGGTGGCTGAAGCTTTCTTT. Translating gives CASSDSDRVAEAFF.

Written as DNA, the CDR3 is TGCAGCGTTGAAGATCAGGGCGGGAGGGCCAATGAGCAGTTCTTC. Encoded protein: CSVEDQGGRANEQFF. This chain uses TRBV29-1 with TRBJ2-1, with 9 nucleotides matching TRBD2. The CDR3 consists of 15 residues. J lost 6 bases, V lost 0 bases, and 6 bases had no gene match. Germline V CDR1 and CDR2: SQVTM, ANQGSEA.

J is TRBJ1-2 and V is TRBV6-5; 8 nucleotides agree with TRBD1. This CDR3 has 13 amino acids. Germline V gene data show CDR1 as MNHEY and CDR2 as SVGAGI. Losses at the gene ends were 4 bases for V and 8 bases for J; bases not matched to a gene: 6. The CDR3 DNA follows: TGTGCCAGCAGTTCGGGACAGGCGAAAGGCTACACCTTC. Its protein product is CASSSGQAKGYTF.

This clone has more than one count but fewer than ten. Other DNA sequences in this specimen translate into the identical CDR3. The CDR3: CASSLGGGYGYTF. The CDR3 nucleotides read TGTGCCAGCAGCTTAGGGGGGGGATATGGCTACACCTTC. The chain is built from TRBV7-9 and TRBJ1-2, with D maybe TRBD1 (5 bases). The CDR3 spans 13 residues. The V end lost 1 base, the J end lost 5 bases, and 8 bases lay between the germline ends. Germline V CDR1 and CDR2: SEHNR, FQNEAQ (reference sequence).

Written as DNA, the CDR3 is TGCGCCAGCAGTGGCTCAATCGGGACTAGCGGCGGGCAGTATTTT. Residues: CASSGSIGTSGGQYF. V and J are TRBV10-2 and TRBJ2-3; 11 bases match TRBD2. CDR1 is WSHSY, CDR2 SAAADI, per germline. The CDR3 is 15 amino acids. With 4 bases clipped from V and 11 bases from J, the junction kept 11 bases outside the gene matches.

Points on this clone: An end of the junction differs from the germline gene, which may be a read error. The chain's CDR3 is CSSSLDSGRAEQYF. The CDR3 DNA reads TGTTCCAGCAGCTTAGATTCTGGCCGTGCCGAGCAGTACTTC. The chain combines TRBV7-9 with TRBJ2-7; D unresolved. The CDR3 sequence is 14 residues long. CDR1 SEHNR and CDR2 FQNEAQ come from the germline V gene (reference sequence).

The chain combines TRBV9 with TRBJ2-7; 9 positions match TRBD2. The CDR3 totals 16 residues. Germline V gene data show CDR1 as SGDLS and CDR2 as YYNGEE. The V and J ends lost 4 bases and 3 bases, in that order; junction bases with no gene match: 11. As DNA, the CDR3 is TGTGCCAGCAGCCTGGCTGCGGTAGCGGGGGACTACGAGCAGTACTTC. Translating gives CASSLAAVAGDYEQYF. Drawing the rest from reference TRBV9 and TRBJ2-7, the complete variable domain is DSGVTQTPKHLITATGQRVTLRCSPRSGDLSVYWYQQSLDQGLQFLIQYYNGEERAKGNILERFSAQQFPDLHSELNLSSLELGDSALYFCASSLAAVAGDYEQYFGPGTRLTVT.

V and J are TRBV5-4 and TRBJ1-2, with D possibly TRBD1 on 6 matching bases. Germline CDR1 SGHNT, CDR2 YYREEE (reference sequence). The V and J ends lost 3 bases and 4 bases respectively, with 13 bases between them. The CDR3 totals 14 residues. CDR3 loop: CASSWERGSYGYTF. The CDR3 DNA reads TGTGCCAGCAGCTGGGAGAGGGGGAGCTATGGCTACACCTTC. Filled out from reference TRBV5-4 and TRBJ1-2, the complete variable domain reads ETGVTQSPTHLIKTRGQQVTLRCSSQSGHNTVSWYQQALGQGPQFIFQYYREEENGRGNFPPRFSGLQFPNYSSELNVNALELDDSALYLCASSWERGSYGYTFGSGTRLTVV.

The chain has TRBV10-3 and TRBJ2-2; tentatively, D is TRBD1 (5 bases). Germline-derived CDR1 and CDR2 are ENHRY and SYGVKD. V dropped 6 bases and J dropped 2 bases, with 10 bases sitting between them. The CDR3 extends over 14 amino acids. The CDR3 nucleotides are TGTGCCATCAGCAGCAGGGAAAACACCGGGGAGCTGTTTTTT. Amino acids: CAISSRENTGELFF.

V usage is TRBV2 and J usage is TRBJ2-5, with 7 nucleotides matching TRBD1. V was clipped by 5 bases and J by 4 bases; unmatched bases: 7. The CDR3 has 14 amino acids. The germline V gene has CDR1 SNHLY and CDR2 FYNNEI. The DNA of the CDR3 is TGTGCCAGCAGTCCCCAGGGGGTGGGAGAGACCCAGTACTTC. This codes for CASSPQGVGETQYF.

The rearrangement uses TRBV9 and TRBJ2-5; 7 bases are a match to TRBD1. V lost 1 base, J lost 3 bases, and 3 bases stayed unmatched. This CDR3 comprises 14 residues. Germline values: CDR1 SGDLS, CDR2 YYNGEE. CDR3 amino acids: CASSVRDREETQYF. The CDR3 DNA reads TGTGCCAGCAGCGTAAGGGACAGAGAAGAGACCCAGTACTTC.

This chain links TRBV7-3 with TRBJ2-2, with TRBD2 matching 9 bases. CDR1 is SGHTA, CDR2 FQGTGA, per germline. Trimming took 5 bases from V and 5 from J; bases not matched to a gene: 12. This CDR3 is 17 amino acids long. CDR3 protein: CASSPIPSGAGTGELFF. DNA of the CDR3: TGTGCCAGCAGCCCAATACCTAGCGGGGCGGGTACCGGGGAGCTGTTTTTT. The whole variable domain, remainder taken from reference TRBV7-3 and TRBJ2-2, is GAGVSQTPSNKVTEKGKYVELRCDPISGHTALYWYRQSLGQGPEFLIYFQGTGAADDSGLPNDRFFAVRPEGSVSTLKIQRTERGDSAVYLCASSPIPSGAGTGELFFGEGSRLTVL.